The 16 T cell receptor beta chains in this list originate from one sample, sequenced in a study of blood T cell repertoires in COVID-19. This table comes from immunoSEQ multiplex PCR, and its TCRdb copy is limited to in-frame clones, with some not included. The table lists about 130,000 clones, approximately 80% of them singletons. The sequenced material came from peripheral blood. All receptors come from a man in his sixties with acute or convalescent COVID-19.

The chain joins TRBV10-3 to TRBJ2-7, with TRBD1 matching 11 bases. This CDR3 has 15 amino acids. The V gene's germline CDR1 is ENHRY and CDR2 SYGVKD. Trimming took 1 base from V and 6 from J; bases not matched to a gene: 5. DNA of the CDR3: TGTGCCATCAGTGAGTTCGGACAGGGGGCGCGCGAGCAGTACTTC. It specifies CAISEFGQGAREQYF.

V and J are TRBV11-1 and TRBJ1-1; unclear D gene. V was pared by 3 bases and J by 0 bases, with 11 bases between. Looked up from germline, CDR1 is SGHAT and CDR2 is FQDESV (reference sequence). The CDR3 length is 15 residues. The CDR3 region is CASSFLGDMNTEAFF. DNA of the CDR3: TGTGCCAGCAGCTTCCTCGGGGATATGAACACTGAAGCTTTCTTT.

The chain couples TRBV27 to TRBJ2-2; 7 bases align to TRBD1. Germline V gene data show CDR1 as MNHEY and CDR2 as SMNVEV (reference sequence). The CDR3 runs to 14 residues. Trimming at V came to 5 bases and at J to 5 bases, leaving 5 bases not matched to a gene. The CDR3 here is CASSGRGITGELFF. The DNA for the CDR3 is TGTGCCAGCAGTGGCAGGGGGATTACCGGGGAGCTGTTTTTT.

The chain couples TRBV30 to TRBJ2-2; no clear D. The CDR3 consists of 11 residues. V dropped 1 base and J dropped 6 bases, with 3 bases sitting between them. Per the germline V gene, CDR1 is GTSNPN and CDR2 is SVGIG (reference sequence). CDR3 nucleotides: TGTGCCTGGAGTGCAGCCGGGGAGCTGTTTTTT. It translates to CAWSAAGELFF.

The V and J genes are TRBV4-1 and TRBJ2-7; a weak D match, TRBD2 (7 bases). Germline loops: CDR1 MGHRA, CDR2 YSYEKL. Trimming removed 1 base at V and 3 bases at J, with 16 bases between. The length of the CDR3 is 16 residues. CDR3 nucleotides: TGCGCCAGCAGCCAAGGGCCGGGGGGCTATTTCTACGAGCAGTACTTC. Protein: CASSQGPGGYFYEQYF.

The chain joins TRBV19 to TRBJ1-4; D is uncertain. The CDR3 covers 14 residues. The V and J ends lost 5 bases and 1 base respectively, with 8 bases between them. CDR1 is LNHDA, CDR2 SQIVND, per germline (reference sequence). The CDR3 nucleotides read TGTGCCAGTAGTGTTGGGAGAACTAATGAAAAACTGTTTTTT. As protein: CASSVGRTNEKLFF.

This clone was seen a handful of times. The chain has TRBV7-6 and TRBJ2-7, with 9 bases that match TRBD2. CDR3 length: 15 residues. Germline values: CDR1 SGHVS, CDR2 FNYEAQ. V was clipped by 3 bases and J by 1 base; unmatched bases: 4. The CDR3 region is CASSFGLALSYEQYF. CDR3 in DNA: TGTGCCAGCAGCTTCGGACTAGCGCTTTCCTACGAGCAGTACTTC.

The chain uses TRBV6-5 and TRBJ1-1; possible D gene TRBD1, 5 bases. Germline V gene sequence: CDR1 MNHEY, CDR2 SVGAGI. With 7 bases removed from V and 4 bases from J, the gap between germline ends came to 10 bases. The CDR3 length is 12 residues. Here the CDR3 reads CASTDRFTEAFF. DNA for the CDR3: TGTGCCAGCACAGACAGATTCACTGAAGCTTTCTTT.

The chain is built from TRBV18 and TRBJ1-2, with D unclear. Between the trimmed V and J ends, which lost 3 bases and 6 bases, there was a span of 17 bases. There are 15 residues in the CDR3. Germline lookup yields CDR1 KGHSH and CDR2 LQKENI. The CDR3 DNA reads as TGTGCCAGCTCACCCCTTCGTGGAGAACCCCATGGCTACACCTTC. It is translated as CASSPLRGEPHGYTF.

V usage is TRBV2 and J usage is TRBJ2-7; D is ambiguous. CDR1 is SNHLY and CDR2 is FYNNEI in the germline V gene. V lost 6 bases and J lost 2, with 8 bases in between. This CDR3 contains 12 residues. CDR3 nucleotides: TGTGCCAGCAGCACCCAGGCCTACGAGCAGTACTTC. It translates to CASSTQAYEQYF.

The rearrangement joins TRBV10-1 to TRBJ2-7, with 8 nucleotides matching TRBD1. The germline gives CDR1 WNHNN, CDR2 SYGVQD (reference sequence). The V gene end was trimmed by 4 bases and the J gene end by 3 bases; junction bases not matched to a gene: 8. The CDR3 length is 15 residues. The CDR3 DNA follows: TGCGCCAGCAGTGTCGGCAGGGGGCCTATCTACGAGCAGTACTTC. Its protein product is CASSVGRGPIYEQYF.

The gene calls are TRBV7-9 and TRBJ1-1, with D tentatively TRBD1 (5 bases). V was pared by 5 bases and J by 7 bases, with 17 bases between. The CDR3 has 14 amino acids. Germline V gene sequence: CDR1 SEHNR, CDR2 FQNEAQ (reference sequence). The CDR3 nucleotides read TGTGCCAGCAGCCCATACGGGACTGCCAGTGAAGCTTTCTTT. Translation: CASSPYGTASEAFF.

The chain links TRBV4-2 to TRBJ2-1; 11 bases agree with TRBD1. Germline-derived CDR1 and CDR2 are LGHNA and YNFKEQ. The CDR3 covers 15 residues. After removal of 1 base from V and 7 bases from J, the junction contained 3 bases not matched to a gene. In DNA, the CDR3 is TGTGCCAGCAGCCAAGGGACAGGGGGCCGGAATGAGCAGTTCTTC. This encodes CASSQGTGGRNEQFF.

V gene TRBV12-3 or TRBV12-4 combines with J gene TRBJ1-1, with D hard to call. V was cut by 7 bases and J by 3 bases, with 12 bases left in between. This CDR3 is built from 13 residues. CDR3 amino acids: CASKIRRDTEAFF. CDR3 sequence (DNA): TGTGCCAGCAAAATCCGGAGGGACACTGAAGCTTTCTTT.

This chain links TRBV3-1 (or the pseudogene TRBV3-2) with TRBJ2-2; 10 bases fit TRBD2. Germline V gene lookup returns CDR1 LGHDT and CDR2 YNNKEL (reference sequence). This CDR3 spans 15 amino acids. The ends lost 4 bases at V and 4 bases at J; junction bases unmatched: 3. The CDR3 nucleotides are TGTGCCAGCAGCCCGACTAGCGGGCCCACCGGGGAGCTGTTTTTT. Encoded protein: CASSPTSGPTGELFF.

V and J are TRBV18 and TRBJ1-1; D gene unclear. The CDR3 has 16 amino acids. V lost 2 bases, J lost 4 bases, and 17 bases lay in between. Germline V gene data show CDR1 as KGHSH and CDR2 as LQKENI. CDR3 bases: TGTGCCAGCTCACCAGGTTTCGGAGGGAGGAGCACTGAAGCTTTCTTT. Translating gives CASSPGFGGRSTEAFF. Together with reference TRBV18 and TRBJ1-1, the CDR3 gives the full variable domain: NAGVMQNPRHLVRRRGQEARLRCSPMKGHSHVYWYRQLPEEGLKFMVYLQKENIIDESGMPKERFSAEFPKEGPSILRIQQVVRGDSAAYFCASSPGFGGRSTEAFFGQGTRLTVV.